Presented here are 21 T cell receptor beta chains from one specimen sequenced in a study of T cell responses to AZD1222 COVID-19 vaccine listed by TCRdb under 2021. Taken with the paper, the label for time point translates to: baseline before first vaccination. Libraries were made using the immunoSEQ multiplex PCR assay. TCRdb obtained this table from immuneACCESS and retained in-frame rearrangements with V and J assigned. These tables miss some clones; where compared with another copy, unresolved V genes account for less than half of the shortfall, and the remainder is unexplained. The sample table contains about 180,000 clones; only one count was recorded for around 90% of them. 2.6% of the sample rests with the top ten. Here the sequenced sample was peripheral blood, taken on day 0 of AZD1222 vaccination. All receptors come from an adult in good health.

The gene calls are TRBV19 and TRBJ2-3; 8 bases align to TRBD2. V lost 7 bases to trimming and J lost 0 bases; unmatched junction nucleotides: 18. Germline CDR1 reads LNHDA; CDR2 reads SQIVND (reference sequence). The CDR3 is 19 amino acids. The CDR3 loop is CASTNLQGTSGFSTDTQYF. The CDR3 nucleotides are TGTGCCAGTACTAACCTCCAGGGAACTAGCGGTTTTAGCACAGATACGCAGTATTTT.

The chain combines TRBV27 with TRBJ1-2; 9 bases match TRBD1. Germline CDR1 reads MNHEY; CDR2 reads SMNVEV (reference sequence). The length of the CDR3 is 15 residues. Germline trimming cut 7 bases from V and 6 bases from J; bases unmatched to any gene: 12. The DNA of the CDR3 is TGTGCCAGCATGCGAGGGACAGGGCTTTGGGATGGCTACACCTTC. Encoded protein: CASMRGTGLWDGYTF.

This sequence joins TRBV10-3 and TRBJ2-1; 14 bases map to TRBD2. The germline V gene has CDR1 ENHRY and CDR2 SYGVKD. V was pared by 9 bases and J by 4 bases, with 5 bases of the junction left unmatched. CDR3 length: 15 residues. Here the CDR3 reads CAISGTSGSYNEQFF. In DNA, the CDR3 is TGTGCCATATCCGGGACTAGCGGGAGTTACAATGAGCAGTTCTTC.

V is TRBV2 and J is TRBJ2-6, with D perhaps matching TRBD1 (6 bases). The length of the CDR3 is 15 residues. CDR1 is SNHLY, CDR2 FYNNEI, per germline. The ends were cut back, 5 bases at V and 0 bases at J, with 8 bases in the middle. In DNA, the CDR3 is TGTGCCAGCAGTTTCAGGGGCTCTGGGGCCAACGTCCTGACTTTC. Amino acid sequence: CASSFRGSGANVLTF. Variable domain in full (rest from reference TRBV2 and TRBJ2-6): EPEVTQTPSHQVTQMGQEVILRCVPISNHLYFYWYRQILGQKVEFLVSFYNNEISEKSEIFDDQFSVERPDGSNFTLKIRSTKLEDSAMYFCASSFRGSGANVLTFGAGSRLTVL.

The count of this clone is one. CDR3 residues: CASSESGGPDTQYF. For the CDR3, the DNA is TGCGCCAGCAGTGAGTCGGGGGGGCCAGATACGCAGTATTTT. The rearrangement uses TRBV10-1 and TRBJ2-3; possible D gene TRBD2, 7 bases. CDR1 and CDR2 from the germline V gene are WNHNN and SYGVQD (reference sequence). V shed 0 bases and J shed 4 bases, with 8 bases lying between them. This CDR3 has 14 amino acids.

The rearrangement uses TRBV30 and TRBJ2-3; D is perhaps TRBD2 (6 bases). V was clipped by 2 bases and J by 6 bases, with 12 bases between them. The CDR3 totals 13 residues. Germline V CDR1 and CDR2: GTSNPN, SVGIG (reference sequence). CDR3 amino acids: CAWSRSSVDTQYF. The DNA of the CDR3 is TGTGCCTGGAGTCGCTCTAGCGTGGATACGCAGTATTTT.

This clone came up once. This chain joins TRBV19 and TRBJ2-3; TRBD2 might be the D (6 bases). Germline CDR1 LNHDA, CDR2 SQIVND (reference sequence). This CDR3 region has 17 residues. The germline V and J ends were trimmed by 8 bases and 4 bases, with 25 bases remaining between them. CDR3 region: CASSRNSEGRRSDTQYF. The DNA of the CDR3 is TGTGCCAGTTCTCGAAACTCGGAGGGAAGAAGATCAGATACGCAGTATTTT.

The chain joins TRBV9 to TRBJ2-1; D possibly corresponds to TRBD2 (6 bases). CDR3 length equals 13 residues. CDR1 SGDLS and CDR2 YYNGEE come from the germline V gene. V was pared by 6 bases and J by 5 bases, with 12 bases between. In DNA, the CDR3 is TGTGCCAGCAAGGGGATAGCGGACAATGAGCAGTTCTTC. Its protein is CASKGIADNEQFF.

The genes are TRBV19 and TRBJ1-1, with unresolved D. Trimming took 3 bases from V and 2 from J, leaving 4 bases between them. CDR1 is LNHDA and CDR2 is SQIVND in the germline V gene (reference sequence). This CDR3 has 12 residues. The CDR3 nucleotides read TGTGCCAGTAGTATGCATAACACTGAAGCTTTCTTT. Translated: CASSMHNTEAFF. The full variable domain, completed using reference TRBV19 and TRBJ1-1, is DGGITQSPKYLFRKEGQNVTLSCEQNLNHDAMYWYRQDPGQGLRLIYYSQIVNDFQKGDIAEGYSVSREKKESFPLTVTSAQKNPTAFYLCASSMHNTEAFFGQGTRLTVV.

The gene calls are TRBV7-8 and TRBJ2-7; 8 bases align to TRBD1. The CDR3 contains 16 residues. Germline trimming cut 2 bases from V and 2 bases from J; bases unmatched to any gene: 8. Germline lookup yields CDR1 SGHVS and CDR2 FQNEAQ. This CDR3 reads CASSLPPGQGTYEQYF. In nucleotides, the CDR3 is TGTGCCAGCAGCTTACCACCTGGACAGGGAACCTACGAGCAGTACTTC.

The chain couples TRBV7-9 to TRBJ2-7; 7 bases are shared with TRBD2. The junction had 5 bases not matched to a gene; V was cut back by 2 bases and J by 7 bases. This CDR3 region has 13 residues. Germline V CDR1 and CDR2: SEHNR, FQNEAQ (reference sequence). The CDR3 region is CASSLYKAGEQYF. Written as DNA, the CDR3 is TGTGCCAGCAGCTTATACAAAGCGGGGGAGCAGTACTTC.

This clone was seen more than once but under ten times. The chain links TRBV5-6 to TRBJ2-5, with a possible D match to TRBD2 (6 bases). Germline V gene data show CDR1 as SGHDT and CDR2 as YYEEEE. This CDR3 comprises 14 residues. Trimming cost V 6 bases and J 1 base, with 13 bases left between them. DNA of the CDR3: TGTGCCAGCAACTGGGGGGAGTTCCAAGAGACCCAGTACTTC. It encodes CASNWGEFQETQYF.

The V gene is TRBV12-3 or TRBV12-4, the J gene TRBJ2-3, with D possibly TRBD2 on 6 matching bases. V was cut by 5 bases and J by 4 bases, with 7 bases left in between. The CDR3 is 12 residues long. The CDR3 is CASSPGADTQYF. The CDR3 region has the DNA TGTGCCAGCAGTCCGGGGGCAGATACGCAGTATTTT.

The CDR3 nucleotides read TGTGCCAGCAGCTCGAGGGGGAAACTGTTTTTT. Translated: CASSSRGKLFF. V is TRBV7-2 and J is TRBJ1-4, with D possibly TRBD1 on 6 matching bases. CDR1 is SGHTA and CDR2 is FQGNSA in the germline V gene. Trimming took 4 bases from V and 11 from J, leaving 8 bases between them. CDR3 length equals 11 residues.

The chain employs TRBV4-1 and TRBJ1-1; TRBD1 agrees at 8 bases. Germline V gene lookup returns CDR1 MGHRA and CDR2 YSYEKL. V shed 2 bases, J shed 11 bases, and the junction held 16 bases outside the gene matches. CDR3 length: 16 residues. The CDR3: CASSQNLGQVEGIAFF. Written as DNA, the CDR3 is TGCGCCAGCAGCCAAAACCTGGGACAGGTGGAGGGGATTGCTTTCTTT.

The V and J genes are TRBV9 and TRBJ2-1; the D gene is possibly TRBD2 (5 bases). There are 16 residues in the CDR3. V lost 4 bases and J 4 bases, leaving 18 bases between the germline ends. In germline, CDR1 is SGDLS, CDR2 YYNGEE. The CDR3 is CASSPFSNRGYNEQFF. The CDR3, as DNA: TGTGCCAGCAGCCCCTTTTCAAACCGGGGATACAATGAGCAGTTCTTC.

The V call is TRBV2, the J call TRBJ1-2; TRBD1 is a possible D gene (6 bases). V lost 2 bases and J lost 6, with 13 bases in between. The CDR3 is made up of 14 amino acids. The V gene's germline CDR1 is SNHLY and CDR2 FYNNEI. The CDR3 spells CASSEMGGADGYTF. The CDR3 DNA follows: TGTGCCAGCAGTGAAATGGGGGGCGCGGATGGCTACACCTTC.

The V and J genes are TRBV11-2 and TRBJ1-2; D is perhaps TRBD1 (5 bases). Per germline, CDR1 SGHAT and CDR2 FQNNGV. There are 18 residues in the CDR3. V lost 5 bases and J lost 2, with 24 bases in between. CDR3 in DNA: TGTGCCAGCAGCCGTACCACGCACCGGGACCTGGGGAACTATGGCTACACCTTC. The encoded protein is CASSRTTHRDLGNYGYTF. Full variable domain (outside the CDR3, taken from reference TRBV11-2 and TRBJ1-2): EAGVAQSPRYKIIEKRQSVAFWCNPISGHATLYWYQQILGQGPKLLIQFQNNGVVDDSQLPKDRFSAERLKGVDSTLKIQPAKLEDSAVYLCASSRTTHRDLGNYGYTFGSGTRLTVV.

CDR3 DNA: TGTGCCACCAGTGACCGCCGGACTAGCCGATCCGAGCAGTTCTTC. Amino acid sequence: CATSDRRTSRSEQFF. The gene calls are TRBV24-1 and TRBJ2-1, with 8 bases lining up with TRBD2. Trimming took 4 bases from V and 10 from J; bases not matched to a gene: 11. This CDR3 has 15 amino acids. Germline assignment: CDR1 KGHDR and CDR2 SFDVKD.

The CDR3 DNA reads as TGTGCCAGCAGCTTAAGCGTGTCGACCTACGAGCAGTACTTC. Its protein is CASSLSVSTYEQYF. The chain joins TRBV5-4 to TRBJ2-7; unclear D gene. CDR1 is SGHNT and CDR2 is YYREEE in the germline V gene (reference sequence). V lost 2 bases to trimming and J lost 2 bases, with 11 bases between them. This CDR3 contains 14 residues.

This CDR3 is CASSPASGSSGSYEQYF. The CDR3 nucleotides are TGTGCCAGCTCACCAGCTAGCGGGAGTTCCGGCTCCTACGAGCAGTACTTC. This chain links TRBV18 with TRBJ2-7; TRBD2 aligns across 10 bases. CDR1 KGHSH and CDR2 LQKENI come from the germline V gene. CDR3 size: 17 residues. V trimming: 2 bases; J trimming: 0 bases; junction bases outside the gene matches: 7.